The 23 T cell receptor beta chains given below trace back to one sample, sequenced in a study of T cell responses to AZD1222 COVID-19 vaccine. The table came from immunoSEQ multiplex PCR; TCRdb's copy has only in-frame clones and leaves some out. The table includes roughly 180,000 clones, 90% to 95% detected once. The source was peripheral blood, collected 28 days after the second AZD1222 dose. These receptors all come from an adult who received the AZD1222 COVID-19 vaccine.

The chain links TRBV3-1 (or the pseudogene TRBV3-2) to TRBJ2-7; D unclear. V was shortened by 3 bases and J by 2 bases, with 5 bases between the two germline ends. The CDR3 runs 12 residues. Germline CDR1 reads LGHDT; CDR2 reads YNNKEL (reference sequence). CDR3 DNA: TGTGCCAGCAGCCAGGGGACCTACGAGCAGTACTTC. Encoded protein: CASSQGTYEQYF.

The rearrangement links TRBV5-8 to TRBJ2-3; maybe TRBD2 (5 bases). Trimming left V 4 bases short and J 2 bases short, with 8 bases between. CDR3 length: 13 residues. Germline V gene lookup returns CDR1 SGHTS and CDR2 YDEGEE. Here the CDR3 reads CASSPGNTDTQYF. DNA for the CDR3: TGTGCCAGCAGCCCGGGGAACACAGATACGCAGTATTTT.

The chain joins TRBV11-2 to TRBJ2-2; D might be TRBD1 (5 bases). The CDR3 extends over 14 amino acids. V dropped 3 bases and J dropped 5 bases, with 10 bases sitting between them. In germline, CDR1 is SGHAT, CDR2 FQNNGV. The DNA for the CDR3 is TGTGCCAGCAGCTTGGGGCTTAAAACCGGGGAGCTGTTTTTT. This encodes CASSLGLKTGELFF.

The chain recombines TRBV7-8 with TRBJ1-5, with TRBD1 matching over 9 bases. J lost 5 bases, V lost 0 bases, and 5 bases had no gene match. The CDR3 is 16 residues long. Germline CDR1 SGHVS, CDR2 FQNEAQ. The CDR3 bases are TGTGCCAGCAGCTTAGCAGAGACAGGGGGGGATCAGCCCCAGCATTTT. Translating it yields CASSLAETGGDQPQHF.

The chain recombines TRBV15 with TRBJ1-5; D is possibly TRBD1 (5 bases). With 1 base removed from V and 3 bases from J, the gap between germline ends came to 10 bases. Per the germline V gene, CDR1 is LNHNV and CDR2 is YYDKDF (reference sequence). CDR3 length equals 15 residues. The DNA for the CDR3 is TGTGCCACCAGCAGAGTGGGGGGTCCCAATCAGCCCCAGCATTTT. Amino acid sequence: CATSRVGGPNQPQHF.

The chain has TRBV7-9 and TRBJ1-2, with D unclear. Germline loops: CDR1 SEHNR, CDR2 FQNEAQ (reference sequence). The CDR3 spans 17 residues. Trimming took off 11 bases at V and 4 bases at J, with 29 bases between the two ends. The CDR3 region has the DNA TGTGCCTCAGAACCTTCAGCCACAACAAGGCGACCCTATGGCTACACCTTC. Amino acids: CASEPSATTRRPYGYTF.

This clone has only one observation. The V call is TRBV4-2, the J call TRBJ1-2; the match to TRBD1 covers 10 bases. V lost 10 bases and J lost 2; bases outside the gene matches: 7. The V gene's germline CDR1 is LGHNA and CDR2 YNFKEQ. The CDR3 runs to 14 residues. The DNA of the CDR3 is TGTGCCACCGGGACAGGGGACCTAAACTATGGCTACACCTTC. Translated: CATGTGDLNYGYTF.

The chain couples TRBV12-5 to TRBJ2-7; 8 bases match TRBD1. The CDR3 consists of 15 residues. CDR1 is LGHNT and CDR2 is FRNRAP in the germline V gene. J gave up 5 bases and V 0 bases, and 6 bases lay outside the gene matches. The CDR3: CASGLVLDRVHEQYF. CDR3 in DNA: TGTGCTAGTGGTTTGGTATTGGACAGGGTCCACGAGCAGTACTTC.

DNA of the CDR3: TGCGCCAGCAGCTTGGGGGGGAGCATCTACAATGAGCAGTTCTTC. Amino acid sequence: CASSLGGSIYNEQFF. The chain employs TRBV5-1 and TRBJ2-1; D tentatively fits TRBD1 or TRBD2 (5 bases each). CDR1 is SGHRS, CDR2 YFSETQ, per germline. CDR3 length equals 15 residues. With 0 bases removed from V and 3 bases from J, the gap between germline ends came to 10 bases. The full variable domain, in which reference TRBV5-1 and TRBJ2-1 provide the parts outside the CDR3, is KAGVTQTPRYLIKTRGQQVTLSCSPISGHRSVSWYQQTPGQGLQFLFEYFSETQRNKGNFPGRFSGRQFSNSRSEMNVSTLELGDSALYLCASSLGGSIYNEQFFGPGTRLTVL.

DNA for the CDR3: TGTGCCTGGAGTGCGACAGGGTACCGTCAGCCCCAGCATTTT. Its translation is CAWSATGYRQPQHF. V usage is TRBV30 and J usage is TRBJ1-5; 7 bases match TRBD1. Germline V gene lookup returns CDR1 GTSNPN and CDR2 SVGIG (reference sequence). J was trimmed by 6 bases and V by 1 base; bases with no gene match: 6. The CDR3 length is 14 residues.

The chain is built from TRBV7-2 and TRBJ1-2; D call uncertain. Germline loops: CDR1 SGHTA, CDR2 FQGNSA. V was cut by 2 bases and J by 4 bases, with 8 bases left in between. This CDR3 region has 13 residues. CDR3 sequence (DNA): TGTGCCAGCAGCTTACTGACGGCCTATGGCTACACCTTC. This encodes CASSLLTAYGYTF.

This clone was detected only once. V usage is TRBV4-3 and J usage is TRBJ2-7, with D possibly TRBD1 on 6 matching bases. The CDR3 consists of 16 residues. Germline loops: CDR1 LGHNA, CDR2 YSLEER. Deletions cut 1 base from V and 0 bases from J, with 13 bases between. CDR3: CASSQVWGPSSYEQYF. CDR3 DNA sequence: TGCGCCAGCAGCCAAGTCTGGGGGCCAAGCTCCTACGAGCAGTACTTC.

The chain employs TRBV25-1 and TRBJ2-7; 10 nucleotides line up with TRBD1. This CDR3 has 15 amino acids. Germline CDR1 reads MGHDK; CDR2 reads SYGVNS. V lost 2 bases to trimming and J lost 4 bases; unmatched junction nucleotides: 5. In DNA, the CDR3 is TGTGCCAGCAGTGAAGCCGGGACAGGGGTGTACGAGCAGTACTTC. Translating gives CASSEAGTGVYEQYF.

The chain uses TRBV11-2 and TRBJ1-5; no definite D call. The CDR3 sequence is 16 residues long. Germline V lookup: CDR1 SGHAT, CDR2 FQNNGV. Trimming pared 2 bases from V and 1 base from J, leaving 12 bases between. CDR3 DNA sequence: TGTGCCAGCAGCTTAAATCCCAGCCGGAGCAATCAGCCCCAGCATTTT. It specifies CASSLNPSRSNQPQHF.

The chain has TRBV6-1 and TRBJ2-1, with D unclear. The CDR3 runs to 12 residues. Germline V gene sequence: CDR1 MNHNS, CDR2 SASEGT. Trimming took 2 bases from V and 6 from J, leaving 5 bases between them. Here the CDR3 DNA reads TGTGCCAGCAGTGAACTTACCAATGAGCAGTTCTTC. Its protein is CASSELTNEQFF.

This rearrangement joins TRBV6-5 to TRBJ1-5, with unresolved D. The germline V gene encodes CDR1 MNHEY and CDR2 SVGAGI. This CDR3 contains 13 residues. Trimming cost V 5 bases and J 5 bases, with 10 bases left between them. The CDR3 here is CASSPLGYQPQHF. CDR3 in DNA: TGTGCCAGCAGTCCATTAGGGTATCAGCCCCAGCATTTT.

The chain carries TRBV18 and TRBJ1-2; 9 nucleotides match TRBD1. Unmatched junction bases numbered 7, after V lost 6 bases and J lost 8 bases. This CDR3 contains 13 residues. Germline loops: CDR1 KGHSH, CDR2 LQKENI. The CDR3 is CASSRTGAEGYTF. The CDR3 DNA reads TGTGCCAGCTCGAGGACAGGGGCTGAGGGCTACACCTTC.

This chain uses TRBV5-1 with TRBJ1-2; 7 bases fit TRBD1. Germline loops: CDR1 SGHRS, CDR2 YFSETQ. The CDR3 extends over 16 amino acids. V lost 0 bases to trimming and J lost 2 bases; unmatched junction nucleotides: 7. The CDR3 loop is CASSLDKGQPNYGYTF. The DNA for the CDR3 is TGCGCCAGCAGCTTGGATAAGGGACAGCCCAACTATGGCTACACCTTC. Combining the CDR3 with reference TRBV5-1 and TRBJ1-2 gives the whole variable domain KAGVTQTPRYLIKTRGQQVTLSCSPISGHRSVSWYQQTPGQGLQFLFEYFSETQRNKGNFPGRFSGRQFSNSRSEMNVSTLELGDSALYLCASSLDKGQPNYGYTFGSGTRLTVV.

The rearrangement uses TRBV29-1 and TRBJ1-2; 8 bases map to TRBD1. The germline V gene encodes CDR1 SQVTM and CDR2 ANQGSEA. The CDR3 sequence is 13 residues long. V trimming: 7 bases; J trimming: 6 bases; junction bases outside the gene matches: 10. CDR3 protein: CSGNLQGANGYTF. The CDR3 nucleotides read TGCAGCGGAAATTTGCAGGGGGCGAATGGCTACACCTTC.

V and J are TRBV6-2 or TRBV6-3 and TRBJ1-4; D might be TRBD1 (6 bases). Trimming pared 5 bases from V and 8 bases from J, leaving 15 bases between. The germline V gene encodes CDR1 MNHEY and CDR2 SVGEGT. CDR3 length: 14 amino acids. CDR3 sequence reads: CASSDRRGNEKLFF. In nucleotides, the CDR3 is TGTGCCAGCAGTGACAGGAGAGGGAACGAAAAACTGTTTTTT.

The rearrangement links TRBV27 to TRBJ2-1; 10 bases match TRBD2. The J segment lost 7 bases and the V segment lost 4 bases, leaving 10 bases of the junction unmatched. The CDR3 runs 16 residues. Per germline, CDR1 MNHEY and CDR2 SMNVEV (reference sequence). The CDR3 DNA sequence: TGTGCCAGCAGTTCCCTGCTAGCGGGAGTAGGAAATGAGCAGTTCTTC. It encodes CASSSLLAGVGNEQFF.

The genes are TRBV30 and TRBJ1-2; perhaps TRBD1 as D (6 bases). Per the germline V gene, CDR1 is GTSNPN and CDR2 is SVGIG (reference sequence). Trimming removed 7 bases at V and 4 bases at J, with 19 bases between. The CDR3 is 14 residues long. The CDR3 DNA reads TGTGCCTTGACGACAGGCACCCCCTCCTATGGCTACACCTTC. This gives the protein CALTTGTPSYGYTF.

The rearrangement uses TRBV6-6 and TRBJ2-3; no clear D. The ends were cut back, 7 bases at V and 2 bases at J, with 16 bases in the middle. Looked up from germline, CDR1 is MNHNY and CDR2 is SVGAGI (reference sequence). The CDR3 loop spans 15 amino acids. The CDR3 reads CASTGRVSSTDTQYF. The CDR3 coding sequence is TGTGCCAGCACTGGTCGGGTATCGTCCACAGATACGCAGTATTTT.